The clone carrying this T cell receptor beta chain was detected a few times. The antigen is undetermined. TCRdb re-analysed the 5' RACE reads in MiXCR, keeping a single row per CDR3 protein. Here the sample spans roughly 100,000 distinct CDR3 sequences, about a sixth being singletons. The data are from a study of T-cell memory formation after mild COVID-19. Looking at the study overall: Clustering of TCRs was largely donor specific. Overall study results and limits: The appearance of some responding clones in pre-infection memory suggested that cross-reactive memory joined.

V dropped 5 bases and J dropped 0 bases, with 20 bases sitting between them. The V gene's germline CDR1 is SGHVS and CDR2 FQNEAQ. The CDR3 runs 19 residues. The clonotype comes from an adult woman who had mild COVID-19 (a few samples of this study predate the infection). Cell type and time point are not known. The V gene is TRBV7-8, the J gene TRBJ2-6, with a possible D match to TRBD2 (6 bases). The sequenced sample was PBMCs or a T cell subset sorted from them (not recorded which). The chain's CDR3 is CASSNPDGGITSGANVLTF. DNA of the CDR3: TGTGCCAGCAGCAACCCTGATGGGGGGATCACCTCTGGGGCCAACGTCCTGACTTTC.